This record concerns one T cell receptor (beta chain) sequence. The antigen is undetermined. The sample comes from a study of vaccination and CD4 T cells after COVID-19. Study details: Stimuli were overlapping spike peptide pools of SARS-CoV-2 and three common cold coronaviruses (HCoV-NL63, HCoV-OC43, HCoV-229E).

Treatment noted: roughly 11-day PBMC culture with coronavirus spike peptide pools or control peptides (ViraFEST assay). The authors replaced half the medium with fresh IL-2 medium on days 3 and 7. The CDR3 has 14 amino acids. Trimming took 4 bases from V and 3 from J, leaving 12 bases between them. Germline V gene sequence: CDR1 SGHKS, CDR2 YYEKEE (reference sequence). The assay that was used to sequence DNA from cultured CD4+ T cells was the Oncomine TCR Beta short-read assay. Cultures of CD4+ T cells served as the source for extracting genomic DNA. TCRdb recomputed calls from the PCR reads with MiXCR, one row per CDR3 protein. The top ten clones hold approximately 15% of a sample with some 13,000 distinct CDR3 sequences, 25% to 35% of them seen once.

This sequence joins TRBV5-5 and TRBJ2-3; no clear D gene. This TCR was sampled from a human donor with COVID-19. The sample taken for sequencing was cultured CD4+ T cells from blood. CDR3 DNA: TGTGCCAGCAGCATAGACCTGAGGACAGATACGCAGTATTTT. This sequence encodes CASSIDLRTDTQYF.